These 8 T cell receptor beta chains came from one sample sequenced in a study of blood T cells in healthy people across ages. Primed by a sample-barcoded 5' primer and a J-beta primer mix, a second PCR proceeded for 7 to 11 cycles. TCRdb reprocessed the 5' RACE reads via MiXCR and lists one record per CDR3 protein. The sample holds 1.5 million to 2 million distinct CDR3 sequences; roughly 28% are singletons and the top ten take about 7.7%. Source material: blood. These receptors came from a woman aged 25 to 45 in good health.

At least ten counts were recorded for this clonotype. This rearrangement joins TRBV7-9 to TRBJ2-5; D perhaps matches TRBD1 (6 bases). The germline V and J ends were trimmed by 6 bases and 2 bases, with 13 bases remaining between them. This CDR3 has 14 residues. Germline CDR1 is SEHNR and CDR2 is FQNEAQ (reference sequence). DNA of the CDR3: TGTGCCAGCAGTATGACAGGATATCAAGAGACCCAGTACTTC. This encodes CASSMTGYQETQYF. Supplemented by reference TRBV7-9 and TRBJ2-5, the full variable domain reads DTGVSQNPRHKITKRGQNVTFRCDPISEHNRLYWYRQTLGQGPEFLTYFQNEAQLEKSRLLSDRFSAERPKGSFSTLEIQRTEQGDSAMYLCASSMTGYQETQYFGPGTRLLVL.

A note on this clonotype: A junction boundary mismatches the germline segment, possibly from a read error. In nucleotides, the CDR3 is TGCGCCAGCAGCACCCGAGAAGATATGCAGTATTTT. Translating gives CASSTREDMQYF. The chain recombines TRBV4-1 with TRBJ2-3, with D unclear. Germline-derived CDR1 and CDR2 are MGHRA and YSYEKL. This CDR3 contains 12 residues.

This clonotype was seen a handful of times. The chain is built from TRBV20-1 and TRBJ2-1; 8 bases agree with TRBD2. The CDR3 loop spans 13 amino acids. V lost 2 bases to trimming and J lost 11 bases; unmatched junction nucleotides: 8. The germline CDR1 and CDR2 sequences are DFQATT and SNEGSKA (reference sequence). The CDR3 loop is CSARSPSGPQQFF. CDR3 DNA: TGCAGTGCTAGATCGCCTAGCGGGCCACAGCAGTTCTTC.

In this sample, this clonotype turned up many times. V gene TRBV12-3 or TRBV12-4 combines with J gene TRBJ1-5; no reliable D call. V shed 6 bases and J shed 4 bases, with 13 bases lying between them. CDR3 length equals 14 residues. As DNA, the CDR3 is TGTGCCAGCAGCCAGAGTTATACTAATCAGCCCCAGCATTTT. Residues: CASSQSYTNQPQHF.

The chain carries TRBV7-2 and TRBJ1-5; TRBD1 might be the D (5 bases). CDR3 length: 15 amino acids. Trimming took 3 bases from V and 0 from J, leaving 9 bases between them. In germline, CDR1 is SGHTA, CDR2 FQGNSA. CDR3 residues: CASSLGPISNQPQHF. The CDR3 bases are TGTGCCAGCAGCTTGGGACCGATTAGCAATCAGCCCCAGCATTTT. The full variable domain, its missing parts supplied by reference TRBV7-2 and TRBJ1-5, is GAGVSQSPSNKVTEKGKDVELRCDPISGHTALYWYRQSLGQGLEFLIYFQGNSAPDKSGLPSDRFSAERTGGSVSTLTIQRTQQEDSAVYLCASSLGPISNQPQHFGDGTRLSIL.

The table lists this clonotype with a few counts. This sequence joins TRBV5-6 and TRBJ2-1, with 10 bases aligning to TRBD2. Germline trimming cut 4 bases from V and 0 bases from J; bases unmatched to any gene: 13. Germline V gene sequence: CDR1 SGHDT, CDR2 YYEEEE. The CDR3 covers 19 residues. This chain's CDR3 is CASSPRPGASGSSYNEQFF. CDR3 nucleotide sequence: TGTGCCAGCAGCCCGCGGCCGGGTGCTAGCGGGAGCTCCTACAATGAGCAGTTCTTC.

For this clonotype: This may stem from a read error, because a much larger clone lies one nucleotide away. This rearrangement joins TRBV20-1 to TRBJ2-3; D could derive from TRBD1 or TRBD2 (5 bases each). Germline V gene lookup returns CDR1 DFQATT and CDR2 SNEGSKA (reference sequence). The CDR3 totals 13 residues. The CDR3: CSTRAAGTDTQYF. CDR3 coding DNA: TGCAGTACTAGAGCCGCAGGGACAGATACGCAGTATTTT.

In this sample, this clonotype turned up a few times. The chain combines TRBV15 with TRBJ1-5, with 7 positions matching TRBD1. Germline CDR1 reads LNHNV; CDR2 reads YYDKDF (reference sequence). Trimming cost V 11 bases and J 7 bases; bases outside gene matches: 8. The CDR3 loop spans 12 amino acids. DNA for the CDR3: TGTGCCGTCAAGACAGGGAACCAGCCCCAGCATTTT. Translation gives CAVKTGNQPQHF.